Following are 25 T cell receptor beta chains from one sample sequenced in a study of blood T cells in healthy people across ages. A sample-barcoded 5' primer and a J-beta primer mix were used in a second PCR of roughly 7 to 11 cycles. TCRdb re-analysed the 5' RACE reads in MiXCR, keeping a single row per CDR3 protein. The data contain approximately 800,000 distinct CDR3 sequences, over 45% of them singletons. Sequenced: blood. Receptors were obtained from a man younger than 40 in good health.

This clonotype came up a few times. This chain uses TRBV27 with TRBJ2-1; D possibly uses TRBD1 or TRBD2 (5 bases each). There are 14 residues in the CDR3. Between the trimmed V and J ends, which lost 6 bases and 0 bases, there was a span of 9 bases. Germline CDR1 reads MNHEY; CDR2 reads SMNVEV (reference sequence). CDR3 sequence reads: CASRGGGSYNEQFF. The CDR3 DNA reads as TGTGCCAGCAGGGGTGGGGGCTCCTACAATGAGCAGTTCTTC.

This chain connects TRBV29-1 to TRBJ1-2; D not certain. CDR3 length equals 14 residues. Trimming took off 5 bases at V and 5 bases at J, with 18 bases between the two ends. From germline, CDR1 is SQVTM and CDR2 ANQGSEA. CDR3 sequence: CSVPDPRVGYGYTF. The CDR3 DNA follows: TGCAGCGTTCCAGACCCTCGCGTCGGGTATGGCTACACCTTC. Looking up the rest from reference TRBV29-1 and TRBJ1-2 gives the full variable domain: SAVISQKPSRDICQRGTSLTIQCQVDSQVTMMFWYRQQPGQSLTLIATANQGSEATYESGFVIDKFPISRPNLTFSTLTVSNMSPEDSSIYLCSVPDPRVGYGYTFGSGTRLTVV.

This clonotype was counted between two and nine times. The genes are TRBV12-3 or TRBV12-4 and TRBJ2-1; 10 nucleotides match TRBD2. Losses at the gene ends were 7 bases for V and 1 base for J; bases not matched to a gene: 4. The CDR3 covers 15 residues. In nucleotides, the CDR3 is TGTGCCAGCATTGTAGCGGGAGGTTCCTACAATGAGCAGTTCTTC. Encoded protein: CASIVAGGSYNEQFF.

The CDR3 loop reads CASSLMMGSRTASSYEQYF. In DNA, the CDR3 is TGCGCCAGCAGCCTGATGATGGGTAGTCGGACCGCGAGCTCCTACGAGCAGTACTTC. This chain links TRBV4-1 with TRBJ2-7; D unclear. Looked up from germline, CDR1 is MGHRA and CDR2 is YSYEKL. With 4 bases removed from V and 0 bases from J, the gap between germline ends came to 25 bases. The CDR3 loop spans 19 amino acids.

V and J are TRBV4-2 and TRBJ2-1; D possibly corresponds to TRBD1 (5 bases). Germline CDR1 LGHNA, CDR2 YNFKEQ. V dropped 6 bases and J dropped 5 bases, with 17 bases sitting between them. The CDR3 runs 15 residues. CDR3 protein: CASRWWGAADNEQFF. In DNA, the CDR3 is TGTGCCAGCAGGTGGTGGGGCGCGGCGGACAATGAGCAGTTCTTC.

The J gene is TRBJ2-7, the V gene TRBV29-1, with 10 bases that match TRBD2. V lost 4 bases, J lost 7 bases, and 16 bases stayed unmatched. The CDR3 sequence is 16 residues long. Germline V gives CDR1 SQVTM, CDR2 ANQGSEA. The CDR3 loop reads CSVGAGFVAGGSEQYF. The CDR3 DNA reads TGCAGCGTTGGGGCCGGCTTCGTAGCGGGAGGAAGTGAGCAGTACTTC.

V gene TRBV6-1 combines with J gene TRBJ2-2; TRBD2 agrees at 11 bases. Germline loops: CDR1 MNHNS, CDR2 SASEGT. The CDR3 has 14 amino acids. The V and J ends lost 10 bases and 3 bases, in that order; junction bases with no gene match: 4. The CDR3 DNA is TGTGCCATCTTTAGCGGGAGGGACACCGGGGAGCTGTTTTTT. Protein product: CAIFSGRDTGELFF.

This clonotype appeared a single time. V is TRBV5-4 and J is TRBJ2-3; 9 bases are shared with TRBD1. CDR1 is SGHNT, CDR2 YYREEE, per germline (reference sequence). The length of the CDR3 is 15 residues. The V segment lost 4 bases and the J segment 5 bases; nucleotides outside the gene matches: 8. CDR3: CASSRDRGEGDTQYF. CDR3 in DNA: TGTGCCAGCAGCCGAGACAGGGGGGAGGGAGATACGCAGTATTTT.

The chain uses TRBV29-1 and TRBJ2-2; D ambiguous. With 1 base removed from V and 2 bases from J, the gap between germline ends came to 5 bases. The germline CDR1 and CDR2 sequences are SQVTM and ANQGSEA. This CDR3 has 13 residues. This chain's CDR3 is CSVEVANTGELFF. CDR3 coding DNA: TGCAGCGTTGAAGTAGCCAACACCGGGGAGCTGTTTTTT.

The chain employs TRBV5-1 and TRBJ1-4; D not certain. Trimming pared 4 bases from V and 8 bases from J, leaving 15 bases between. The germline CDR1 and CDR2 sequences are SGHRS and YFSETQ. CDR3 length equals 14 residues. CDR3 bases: TGCGCCAGCAGCCTGGACTTTCGTCAAGAAAAACTGTTTTTT. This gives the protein CASSLDFRQEKLFF.

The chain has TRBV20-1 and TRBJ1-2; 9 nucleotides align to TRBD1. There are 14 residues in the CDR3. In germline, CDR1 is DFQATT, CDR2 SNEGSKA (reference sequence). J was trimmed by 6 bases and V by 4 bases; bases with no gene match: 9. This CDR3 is CSATRQGDWDGYTF. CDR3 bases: TGCAGTGCTACTAGACAGGGGGATTGGGATGGCTACACCTTC.

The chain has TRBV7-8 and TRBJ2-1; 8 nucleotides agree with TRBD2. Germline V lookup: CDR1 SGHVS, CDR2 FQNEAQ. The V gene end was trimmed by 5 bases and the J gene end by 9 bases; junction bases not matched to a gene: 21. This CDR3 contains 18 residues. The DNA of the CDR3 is TGTGCCAGCAGCGAATTATTGAGCGGGGGACCCGTAGGGGGTGAGCAGTTCTTC. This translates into CASSELLSGGPVGGEQFF.

The CDR3: CAITAGLSLTGNTIYF. The CDR3 DNA reads as TGTGCCATCACCGCGGGCCTGTCTCTGACTGGAAACACCATATATTTT. The rearrangement links TRBV10-3 to TRBJ1-3; D is unresolved. The germline V gene encodes CDR1 ENHRY and CDR2 SYGVKD. This CDR3 region has 16 residues. The V and J ends lost 7 bases and 2 bases respectively, with 18 bases between them.

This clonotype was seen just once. CDR3 in DNA: TGTGCCAGCAGCTTGTCTACTAACCAAGAGACCCAGTACTTC. It specifies CASSLSTNQETQYF. The chain employs TRBV5-8 and TRBJ2-5; D unresolved. V lost 1 base and J 0 bases, leaving 7 bases between the germline ends. The CDR3 consists of 14 residues. Germline values: CDR1 SGHTS, CDR2 YDEGEE.

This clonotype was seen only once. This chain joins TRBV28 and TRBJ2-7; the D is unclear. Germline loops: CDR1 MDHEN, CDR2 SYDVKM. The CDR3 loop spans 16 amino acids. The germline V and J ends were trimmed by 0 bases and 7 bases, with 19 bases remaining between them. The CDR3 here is CASSLWGSRNTGEQYF. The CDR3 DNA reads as TGTGCCAGCAGTTTATGGGGGTCCCGCAACACCGGGGAGCAGTACTTC.

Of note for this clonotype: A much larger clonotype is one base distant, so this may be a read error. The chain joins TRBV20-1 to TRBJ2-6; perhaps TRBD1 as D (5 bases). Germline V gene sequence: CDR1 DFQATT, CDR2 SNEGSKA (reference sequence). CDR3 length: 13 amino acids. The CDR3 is CSVQRSGANILTF. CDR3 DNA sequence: TGCAGTGTACAGCGTTCTGGGGCCAACATCCTGACTTTC.

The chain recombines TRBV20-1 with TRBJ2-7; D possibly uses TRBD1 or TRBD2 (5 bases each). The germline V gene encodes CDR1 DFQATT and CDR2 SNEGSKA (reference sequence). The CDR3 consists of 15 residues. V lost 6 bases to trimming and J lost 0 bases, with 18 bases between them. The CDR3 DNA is TGCAGTGCCCCTCCCCGACGGGGCAGCTCCTACGAGCAGTACTTC. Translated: CSAPPRRGSSYEQYF.

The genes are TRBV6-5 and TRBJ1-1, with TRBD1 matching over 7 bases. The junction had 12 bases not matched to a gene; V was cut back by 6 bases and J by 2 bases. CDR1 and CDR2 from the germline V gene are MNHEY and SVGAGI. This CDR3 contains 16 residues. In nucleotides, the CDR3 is TGTGCCAGCAGACGCGGATTGGACAGGCGAAACACTGAAGCTTTCTTT. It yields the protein CASRRGLDRRNTEAFF.

The CDR3 here is CASSSHAVQETQYF. CDR3 bases: TGTGCCAGCAGTTCTCATGCAGTCCAAGAGACCCAGTACTTC. This chain uses TRBV12-3 or TRBV12-4 with TRBJ2-4; D gene ambiguous. The J call may be incorrect, as the DNA end agrees better with TRBJ2-5. This CDR3 comprises 14 residues.

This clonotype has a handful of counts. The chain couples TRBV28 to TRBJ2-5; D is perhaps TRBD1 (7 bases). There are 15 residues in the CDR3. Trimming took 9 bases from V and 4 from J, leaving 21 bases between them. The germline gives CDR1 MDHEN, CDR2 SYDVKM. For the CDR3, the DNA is TGTGCCAGTTCTGCCCGACAGGGAGGTGCAGAGACCCAGTACTTC. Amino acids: CASSARQGGAETQYF.

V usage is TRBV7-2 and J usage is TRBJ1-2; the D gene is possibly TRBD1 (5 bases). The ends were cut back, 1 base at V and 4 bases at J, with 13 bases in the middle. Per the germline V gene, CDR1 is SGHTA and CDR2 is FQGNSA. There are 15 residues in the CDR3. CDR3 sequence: CASSLVTQGGYGYTF. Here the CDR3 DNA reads TGTGCCAGCAGCTTAGTTACCCAGGGCGGCTATGGCTACACCTTC. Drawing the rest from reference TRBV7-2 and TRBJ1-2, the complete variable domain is GAGVSQSPSNKVTEKGKDVELRCDPISGHTALYWYRQSLGQGLEFLIYFQGNSAPDKSGLPSDRFSAERTGGSVSTLTIQRTQQEDSAVYLCASSLVTQGGYGYTFGSGTRLTVV.

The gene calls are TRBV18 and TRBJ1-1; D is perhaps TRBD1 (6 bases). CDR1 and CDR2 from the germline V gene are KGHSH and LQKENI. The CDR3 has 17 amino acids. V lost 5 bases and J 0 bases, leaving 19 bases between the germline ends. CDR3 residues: CASSANVRDTLNTEAFF. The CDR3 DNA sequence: TGTGCCAGCTCAGCAAATGTACGGGACACCCTGAACACTGAAGCTTTCTTT.

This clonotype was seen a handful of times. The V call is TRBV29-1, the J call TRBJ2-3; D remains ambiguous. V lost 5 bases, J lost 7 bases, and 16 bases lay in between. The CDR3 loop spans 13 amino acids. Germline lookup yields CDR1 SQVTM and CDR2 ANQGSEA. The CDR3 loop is CSVSRSSVHTQYF. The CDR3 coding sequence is TGCAGCGTTTCTCGATCATCCGTTCATACGCAGTATTTT.

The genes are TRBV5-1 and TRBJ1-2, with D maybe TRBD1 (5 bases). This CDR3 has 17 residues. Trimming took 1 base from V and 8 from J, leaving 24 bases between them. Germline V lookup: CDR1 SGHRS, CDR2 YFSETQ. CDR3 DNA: TGCGCCAGCAGCTTGAACAGACTTAAATCAACAAGGGGAGGCTACACCTTC. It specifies CASSLNRLKSTRGGYTF.

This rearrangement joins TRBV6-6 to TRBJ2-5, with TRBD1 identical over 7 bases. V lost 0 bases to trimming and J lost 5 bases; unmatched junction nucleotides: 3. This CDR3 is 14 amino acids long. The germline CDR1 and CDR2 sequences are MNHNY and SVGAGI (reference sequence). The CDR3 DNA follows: TGTGCCAGCAGTTACTCGGGACAGAGGGAGACCCAGTACTTC. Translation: CASSYSGQRETQYF.